This T cell receptor beta chain was identified during a study of siplizumab effects on memory and regulatory T cells. Study-wide findings and caveats: No more than a minor fraction of alloreactive clones could be traced back to unstimulated subsets.

Profiled with immunoSEQ multiplex PCR; TCRdb holds only in-frame clones, not every one. Among over 100,000 clones, around nine tenths were seen once, and the ten largest hold around 1.1%. J gave up 3 bases and V 0 bases, and 15 bases lay outside the gene matches. The CDR3 loop spans 19 amino acids. The germline V gene encodes CDR1 SGHRS and CDR2 YFSETQ. Regarding this clone: Its target is not known.

Sequencing used CD4+ T cells sorted from blood. The origin of this receptor is a human donor in good health. The chain employs TRBV5-1 and TRBJ2-3; 8 bases agree with TRBD1. DNA for the CDR3: TGCGCCAGCAGCTTGGCCTCTCTCAGGGGGCGCTTAGGGACAGATACGCAGTATTTT. Translating gives CASSLASLRGRLGTDTQYF.